The following is a T cell receptor beta chain sequence with its context. Other DNA variants within this sample encode the same CDR3. CDR3 length equals 14 residues. V was pared by 6 bases and J by 4 bases, with 13 bases between. From germline, CDR1 is MNHEY and CDR2 SMNVEV (reference sequence). This entry comes from a study of OX40 agonist ivuxolimab in advanced cancers. Produced via immunoSEQ multiplex PCR; TCRdb's table is partial and in-frame only. The top ten hold 15% to 20% of the sample, which has around 58,000 clones, approximately 94% seen once. The input for sequencing was CD4+ or CD8+ T cells sorted from blood, taken in a trial of the OX40 agonist ivuxolimab. This TCR derives from an adult with an advanced solid tumor such as melanoma, head and neck, liver or kidney cancer. The chain has TRBV27 and TRBJ1-3, with D perhaps matching TRBD1 (5 bases). The CDR3 region has the DNA TGTGCCAGCAGCCTTAGGGGATCGGGAAACACCATATATTTT. It translates to CASSLRGSGNTIYF.